A single sample gave rise to the 12 T cell receptor beta chains below, sequenced in a study of T cells after yellow fever vaccination (dated by TCRdb to about 2019). The library was built by means of 5' RACE. The listed sequencing device is Illumina NovaSeq 6000. The public reads were reanalyzed by TCRdb: fastp trimming at Q25, MiXCR alignment, in-frame beta chains only. Rows with a matching CDR3 protein are joined into one entry that keeps the most common DNA and genes. Within this sample are about 340,000 distinct CDR3 sequences, with under 5% of them counted one time only. 20% to 25% of the sample is held by the ten biggest clonotypes. The treatment or condition label, as the study defines it: live attenuated yellow fever vaccine strain. This specimen consisted of PBMCs, obtained 5 days after the yellow fever booster vaccination. The receptor set was obtained from a man between 18 and 29 years old who received the YFV17D yellow fever vaccine.

The chain employs TRBV29-1 and TRBJ2-4; D remains ambiguous. The CDR3 is made up of 14 amino acids. CDR1 is SQVTM and CDR2 is ANQGSEA in the germline V gene. Trimming removed 3 bases at V and 0 bases at J, with 9 bases between. CDR3 nucleotide sequence: TGCAGCGTTGATGGGCTGCCAGCCAAAAACATTCAGTACTTC. Translation: CSVDGLPAKNIQYF.

This clonotype was counted only a few times. This chain uses TRBV7-2 with TRBJ1-3; TRBD1 is a possible D gene (5 bases). This CDR3 comprises 14 residues. The germline CDR1 and CDR2 sequences are SGHTA and FQGNSA. V was pared by 4 bases and J by 1 base, with 8 bases between. CDR3 in amino acids: CASSSQVSGNTIYF. Here the CDR3 DNA reads TGTGCCAGCAGCTCACAGGTTTCTGGAAACACCATATATTTT.

This clonotype was observed a handful of times. J is TRBJ1-5 and V is TRBV12-3 or TRBV12-4; a possible D gene is TRBD1 (5 bases). With 7 bases removed from V and 4 bases from J, the gap between germline ends came to 14 bases. This CDR3 spans 14 amino acids. The CDR3 region has the DNA TGTGCCAGCAACATACAGGTAACAAATCAGCCCCAGCATTTT. It codes for CASNIQVTNQPQHF.

This clonotype came up a few times. The chain couples TRBV6-5 to TRBJ2-7; a weak D match, TRBD2 (5 bases). Per germline, CDR1 MNHEY and CDR2 SVGAGI. V lost 0 bases and J lost 0, with 9 bases in between. The CDR3 length is 15 residues. Here the CDR3 reads CASSYSRVGSYEQYF. In nucleotides, the CDR3 is TGTGCCAGCAGTTACTCGAGGGTGGGCTCCTACGAGCAGTACTTC.

This clonotype turned up a few times. The chain carries TRBV5-1 and TRBJ1-2; 8 bases line up with TRBD1. J gave up 6 bases and V 2 bases, and 9 bases lay outside the gene matches. Germline-derived CDR1 and CDR2 are SGHRS and YFSETQ. The CDR3 totals 15 residues. The chain's CDR3 is CASSLPNRGTDGYTF. As DNA, the CDR3 is TGCGCCAGCAGCTTACCGAACAGGGGGACGGATGGCTACACCTTC.

This clonotype was seen a few times. This chain uses TRBV18 with TRBJ1-3; no clear D gene. This CDR3 has 14 residues. The germline CDR1 and CDR2 sequences are KGHSH and LQKENI. Trimming cost V 3 bases and J 2 bases, with 8 bases left between them. CDR3 protein: CASSPSSTGNTIYF. CDR3 coding DNA: TGTGCCAGCTCACCGTCCAGTACTGGAAACACCATATATTTT.

This clonotype was seen many times. The J gene is TRBJ1-6, the V gene TRBV27; D uncertain. CDR1 is MNHEY, CDR2 SMNVEV, per germline (reference sequence). The CDR3 is 14 amino acids. V was cut by 2 bases and J by 0 bases, with 2 bases left in between. CDR3 bases: TGTGCCAGCAGTTTAAGCTCCTATAATTCACCCCTCCACTTT. It encodes CASSLSSYNSPLHF.

This clonotype was found many times. This chain links TRBV18 with TRBJ1-1; weak D call: TRBD1 (6 bases). Per germline, CDR1 KGHSH and CDR2 LQKENI. V lost 8 bases, J lost 4 bases, and 11 bases lay in between. The length of the CDR3 is 12 residues. The CDR3 loop reads CASITGTTEAFF. CDR3 bases: TGTGCCAGCATAACAGGGACCACTGAAGCTTTCTTT.

This clonotype was observed a few times. The rearrangement uses TRBV10-2 and TRBJ1-2, with TRBD1 as a possible D gene (6 bases). Trimming took off 1 base at V and 2 bases at J, with 26 bases between the two ends. The CDR3 loop spans 20 amino acids. CDR1 is WSHSY and CDR2 is SAAADI in the germline V gene. The CDR3 spells CASSEWRRGVNYNRNYGYTF. CDR3 coding DNA: TGCGCCAGCAGTGAGTGGCGCAGGGGAGTGAACTATAATAGGAACTATGGCTACACCTTC.

There are a few counts of this clonotype. The gene calls are TRBV27 and TRBJ1-3; perhaps TRBD1 as D (5 bases). Trimming stripped 11 bases from V and 3 bases from J, with 17 bases between. Germline-derived CDR1 and CDR2 are MNHEY and SMNVEV (reference sequence). CDR3 length: 14 residues. CDR3 bases: TGTGCCTTCATGGGGGGAATGGGTGGAAACACCATATATTTT. It encodes CAFMGGMGGNTIYF.

This clonotype was observed many times. The chain has TRBV20-1 and TRBJ2-1; 10 nucleotides agree with TRBD2. This CDR3 has 15 amino acids. V gave up 2 bases and J gave up 8 bases; unmatched junction bases: 9. Germline-derived CDR1 and CDR2 are DFQATT and SNEGSKA (reference sequence). The CDR3 sequence is CSARQASGGWDEQFF. CDR3 nucleotide sequence: TGCAGTGCTAGACAAGCTAGCGGGGGTTGGGATGAGCAGTTCTTC.

This clonotype was found a few times. The gene calls are TRBV6-5 and TRBJ2-3; TRBD2 aligns across 8 bases. There are 13 residues in the CDR3. Germline lookup yields CDR1 MNHEY and CDR2 SVGAGI. The trim removed 6 bases at V and 6 bases at J, leaving 5 bases unmatched. CDR3 bases: TGTGCCAGCAGAGATAGCGGGACCGATACGCAGTATTTT. Amino acid sequence: CASRDSGTDTQYF.